The rows below give T cell receptor beta chains drawn from one sample of a study of T cell changes during pregnancy in multiple sclerosis. TCRdb's table, derived via immunoSEQ multiplex PCR, lists solely in-frame clones and lacks some. The table records about 87,000 clones, around 95% of them present only once. This sample comprised peripheral blood, obtained in the third trimester of pregnancy. The source is a female donor in good health, enrolled as a control in a pregnancy study. The CDR3 runs from the conserved cysteine through the conserved F or W. The D gene is left open where the match is weak. The listing skips clone size in some rows; elsewhere it reads once, few, many or a size class.

V gene	D gene	J gene	clone size	CDR3 protein	CDR3 DNA
TRBV6-1	TRBD1	TRBJ2-3	.	CASSEAQGTGADTQYF	TGTGCCAGCAGTGAAGCCCAGGGGACAGGGGCAGATACGCAGTATTTT
TRBV20-1	TRBD2	TRBJ2-1	.	CSAPLGEGLFF	TGCAGTGCTCCCTTGGGGGAGGGTCTGTTCTTC
TRBV11-2	TRBD2	TRBJ2-7	.	CASSSRTSGDYEQYF	TGTGCCAGCAGCAGCCGGACTAGCGGGGACTACGAGCAGTACTTC
TRBV7-2	.	TRBJ1-5	.	CASSLWGGSNQPQHF	TGTGCCAGCAGCTTGTGGGGCGGCAGCAATCAGCCCCAGCATTTT
TRBV2	TRBD2	TRBJ2-7	.	CTSRATSGGTYEQYF	TGTACCAGCAGGGCGACTAGCGGGGGAACCTACGAGCAGTACTTC
TRBV6-1	.	TRBJ1-5	few	CASRDTGNQPQHF	TGTGCCAGCAGGGATACAGGCAATCAGCCCCAGCATTTT
TRBV11-1	.	TRBJ2-7	.	CASTLASSSYEQYF	TGTGCCAGCACCCTAGCGAGTAGCTCCTACGAGCAGTACTTC
TRBV28	TRBD1	TRBJ2-1	.	CASAYRDRLYNEQFF	TGTGCCAGCGCCTACCGGGACAGGCTTTACAATGAGCAGTTCTTC
TRBV5-1	TRBD2	TRBJ2-3	.	CASSSGVLAGADTQYF	TGCGCCAGCAGCTCGGGAGTTCTAGCGGGGGCAGATACGCAGTATTTT
TRBV27	TRBD1	TRBJ1-5	.	CASSPSQGERNQPQHF	TGTGCCAGCAGTCCCTCCCAGGGGGAGCGAAATCAGCCCCAGCATTTT
TRBV27	.	TRBJ2-2	few	CASSLGRTTGELFF	TGTGCCAGCAGTTTAGGCAGGACTACCGGGGAGCTGTTTTTT
TRBV5-8	.	TRBJ1-5	.	CASSLVGVSGNQPQHF	TGTGCCAGCAGCTTGGTAGGGGTTTCGGGCAATCAGCCCCAGCATTTT
TRBV2	.	TRBJ2-7	.	CASKGEKYEQYF	TGTGCCAGCAAAGGGGAAAAGTACGAGCAGTACTTC
TRBV5-1	.	TRBJ2-2	.	CASSLVGTDTTGELFF	TGCGCCAGCAGCTTGGTCGGGACTGACACCACCGGGGAGCTGTTTTTT
TRBV19	.	TRBJ2-1	.	CASSMTGSPYNEQFF	TGTGCCAGTAGTATGACGGGTAGCCCTTACAATGAGCAGTTCTTC
TRBV27	TRBD2	TRBJ2-1	.	CASSLSSPGLDNEQFF	TGTGCCAGCAGTTTATCGAGCCCGGGACTAGATAATGAGCAGTTCTTC